Here is one T cell receptor (beta chain) with its context. Antigen specificity is unknown. Germline lookup yields CDR1 SGHRS and CDR2 YFSETQ. V lost 0 bases and J 5 bases, leaving 15 bases between the germline ends. The CDR3 contains 16 residues. TCRdb keeps only in-frame clones here, not all; method: immunoSEQ multiplex PCR. This sample carries roughly 68,000 clones, around 74% of them seen once, and the ten largest clones take over 4%. The sample is drawn from a study of a mutant IDH1 vaccine in newly diagnosed glioma. Turning to the study itself: Following radiotherapy alone, or alongside temozolomide cycles, vaccination was started after an interval of 4-6 weeks. There were 62.5% males and around 40% females among treated patients, whose mean age was 40.4 years. Earlier care involved radiotherapy, temozolomide, or both, and the majority received both.

Time point meaning: week 35, safety follow-up. Topical imiquimod was applied with each vaccine dose, which held 300 ug of mutant IDH1 20-mer peptide. The sample here was PBMCs, taken from a glioma patient whose treatment included an IDH1 peptide vaccine. The sequence was collected from a man aged 45-60 years with glioma. This chain links TRBV5-1 with TRBJ2-1; D may be TRBD2 (5 bases). In DNA, the CDR3 is TGCGCCAGCAGCTTGGGGGCGGGCCGGCTCGACAATGAGCAGTTCTTC. It codes for CASSLGAGRLDNEQFF.